The 3 T cell receptor beta chains listed next were all sequenced from one sample in a study of T cells in tuberculosis. Sorting used thawed, overnight-rested PBMC stained with anti-CD3, a viability dye and GMM-loaded CD1B tetramer. The lipid loaded on the CD1B tetramers was C32 glucose monomycolate from Rhodococcus equi. The protocol was immunoSEQ multiplex PCR, while the TCRdb copy is restricted to in-frame clones and leaves out a portion. Of 50,000 or so clones in the sample, 88% were seen once. The specimen was CD1b-GMM tetramer-negative cells sorted from PBMCs. The source of these receptors is an adult woman with latent tuberculosis.

The V call is TRBV25-1, the J call TRBJ1-2; D ambiguous. The CDR3 has 16 amino acids. In germline, CDR1 is MGHDK, CDR2 SYGVNS. Deletions cut 4 bases from V and 2 bases from J, with 17 bases between. DNA for the CDR3: TGTGCCAGCAGTGTCGGGTTCGGGAACTCGAACTATGGCTACACCTTC. This encodes CASSVGFGNSNYGYTF.

V and J are TRBV30 and TRBJ2-7; TRBD2 is a possible D gene (6 bases). The CDR3 runs to 14 residues. Germline loops: CDR1 GTSNPN, CDR2 SVGIG (reference sequence). V was trimmed by 3 bases and J by 4 bases, leaving 16 bases between them. The CDR3 DNA is TGTGCCTGGAGGGGGACTCGCGCGGCTTACGAGCAGTACTTC. Protein sequence: CAWRGTRAAYEQYF.

The chain employs TRBV15 and TRBJ2-7, with D maybe TRBD1 (7 bases). Germline lookup yields CDR1 LNHNV and CDR2 YYDKDF (reference sequence). V was clipped by 5 bases and J by 3 bases, with 14 bases between them. The CDR3 is made up of 14 amino acids. In DNA form, the CDR3 reads TGTGCCACCAGCTCTCGACAGGGACTCTACGAGCAGTACTTC. This codes for CATSSRQGLYEQYF.